This T cell receptor beta chain is from a study of PD-L1 blockade in urothelial cancer (dated by TCRdb to 2015 to 2018). Some background on the complete study: All patients started therapy around 2014 and received atezolizumab 1,200 mg intravenously every 3 weeks. An exploratory multi-omic analysis was conducted of the somatic, immune and clinical correlates of response to PD-L1 blockade with atezolizumab in urothelial cancer. Durable clinical benefit meant progression-free survival longer than 6 months, and TCR features were also tested against progression-free and overall survival. In the same patients, whole exome sequencing and RNA sequencing of pretreatment tumors were performed in addition to TCR sequencing. An ECOG performance status of 0 or 1 was recorded for the patients, and 0 to 3 prior chemotherapy regimens had been received by the patients. Pretreatment tumor samples and matched peripheral blood, collected serially before and after atezolizumab treatment, underwent TCR sequencing. Pretreatment blood TCR-seq was available for twenty-nine patients, at least one posttreatment blood collection was obtained for some 24 patients, and tumor TCR-seq was available for some 24 patients. Nine patients achieved durable clinical benefit and approximately 20 did not. A median of 141,255 T cells and some 82,000 unique TCRs was obtained from blood samples, and a median clonality of about 0.08 was observed. About 90% of the 29 patients were identified as males with urothelial cancer of bladder origin, and a prior smoking history was reported by 18 of 29 patients. Blood samples were analyzed at 3 weeks after treatment start (second dose) and at 6 weeks after treatment start.

The CDR3 has 15 amino acids, counting the end cysteine and phenylalanine. This entry keeps only the CDR3 DNA: 45 bases, framed from base 1. V is pruned by 6 bases and J by 6 bases, leaving 9 bases of the junction without a gene match. CDR1 and CDR2 (WSHSY, SAAADI) derive from the germline V gene. Paper-wide results and their limitations: Because the sample size was small (n ≈ 30) and many exploratory analyses were performed, the results are intended to be hypothesis-generating. Improved progression-free and overall survival was associated with having pretreatment peripheral blood TCR clonality below the median. Greater expansion of tumor-associated TCR clones in peripheral blood 3 weeks after the start of treatment was observed in patients with durable benefit (n ≈ 22, p = 0.022).

About this clone itself: Its antigen has not been determined. No base quality information exists; no much larger clone differs at one position.

The cohort included about 29 patients with locally advanced or metastatic urothelial carcinoma who were treated at Memorial Sloan Kettering on a trial protocol. Peripheral blood mononuclear cells were collected pretreatment and during treatment, at between 1 and 8 total time points per patient. The Qiagen DNeasy Blood extraction kit was used to purify genomic DNA from total PBMCs and tumor samples. Collected pretreatment and during treatment, PBMCs were isolated and stored as previously described. Synthetic TCR analog templates were spiked into each PCR so that absolute template abundance could be estimated from read counts. TCRbeta CDR3 regions were amplified from genomic DNA with bias-controlled V and J gene primers using the immunoSEQ assay. Sequencing of rearranged TCRbeta segments was performed at approximately 20X coverage. The authors' pipeline ran thus. Clustering was used to correct sequencing errors, and CDR3s were annotated against IMGT to assign V, D and J genes. Only productive TCRbeta rearrangements were used in downstream analyses, excluding out-of-frame or stop-codon sequences. Clonality was calculated as one minus the Shannon entropy normalized by the log of the number of unique productive sequences. Fisher's exact test with Benjamini-Hochberg correction, at a threshold of adjusted p below 0.01, was used to find clones that differed between time points or between blood and tumor. Held by TCRdb, this immuneACCESS table contains in-frame sequences only and omits some clones. Under half of the omission traces to an unresolved V gene where checked; the cause of the rest is unknown. That table furnishes V, J and clone size, whereas the DNA furnished D and trimming. This sample comprises 35,000 to 45,000 clones, around 80% of them detected only once. Of the sample, about a sixth is held by the ten largest clones.

The chain uses TRBV10-2 and TRBJ2-1; 9 of the junction bases match TRBD2. Source: PBMCs, taken around atezolizumab (anti-PD-L1) treatment. This TCR was sampled from a man in his sixties with urothelial cancer. The CDR3 region reads CASRTGTSPSNEQFF. The DNA reads as follows: TGCGCCAGCAGGACCGGGACTAGCCCCTCCAATGAGCAGTTCTTC.